This TCR beta chain was sequenced in a study of blood T cell repertoires in COVID-19. Study context: Sample material is recorded as cDNA or gDNA derived from T cells, B-cell-depleted T cells, or PBMCs.

In the authors' methods: Reference gene primers were amplified, and this amplification served to estimate nucleated cell counts. Assay: immunoSEQ multiplex PCR; the TCRdb copy retains only in-frame clones and omits some. Clone size and the V and J calls come from that table; the DNA yielded D and trimming. Here the sample spans 99,000 or so clones, 65% to 90% being singletons. The source of this sequence is a man aged 55 to 70 with acute or convalescent COVID-19. The sample was peripheral blood.

CDR3 bases: TGTGCCAGCAGCCGAGGGAGGGGTACTGGAAACACCATATATTTT. Protein: CASSRGRGTGNTIYF. This chain connects TRBV13 to TRBJ1-3; maybe TRBD1 (5 bases). The CDR3 consists of 15 residues. The V end lost 5 bases, the J end lost 2 bases, and 13 bases lay between the germline ends. In germline, CDR1 is PRHDT, CDR2 FYEKMQ (reference sequence).